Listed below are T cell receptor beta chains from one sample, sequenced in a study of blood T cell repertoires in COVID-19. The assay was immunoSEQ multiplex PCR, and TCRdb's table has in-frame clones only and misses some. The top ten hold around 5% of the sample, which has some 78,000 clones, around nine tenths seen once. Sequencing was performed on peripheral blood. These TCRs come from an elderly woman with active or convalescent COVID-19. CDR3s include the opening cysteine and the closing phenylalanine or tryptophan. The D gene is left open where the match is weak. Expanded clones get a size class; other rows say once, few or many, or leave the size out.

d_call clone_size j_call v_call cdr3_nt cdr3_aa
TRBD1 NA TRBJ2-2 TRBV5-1 TGCGCCAGCAGCTTGACTACAGGGGCCGGGGAGCTGTTTTTT CASSLTTGAGELFF
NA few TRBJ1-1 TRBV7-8 TGTGCCAGCAGCCAAGGCTTTGGGGCGAACACTGAAGCTTTCTTT CASSQGFGANTEAFF
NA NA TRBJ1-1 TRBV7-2 TGTGCCAGCAGCTTAGAACAACGGACAGAGGCTTTCTTT CASSLEQRTEAFF
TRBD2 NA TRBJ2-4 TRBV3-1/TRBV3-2 TGTGCCAGCAGGGGACTAGCCCTGAACATTCAGTACTTC CASRGLALNIQYF
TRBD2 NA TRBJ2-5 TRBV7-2 TGTGCCAGCAGCTCAAGACTAGCGTCACGCCAAGAGACCCAGTACTTC CASSSRLASRQETQYF
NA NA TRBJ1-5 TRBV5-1 TGCGCCAGCAGCTTGATGGGGGCCAATCAGCCCCAGCATTTT CASSLMGANQPQHF
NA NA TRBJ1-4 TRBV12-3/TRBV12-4 TGTGCCAGCCGGGGGGGAGGTGAAAAACTGTTTTTT CASRGGGEKLFF
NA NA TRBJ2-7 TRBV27 TGTGCCAGCAGTTTATCGATGGCGGGGGCGGGAGAGCAGTACTTC CASSLSMAGAGEQYF
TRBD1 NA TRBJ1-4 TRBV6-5 TGTGCCAGCAGCCTAGGACAGGTTAGGGAAAAACTGTTTTTT CASSLGQVREKLFF
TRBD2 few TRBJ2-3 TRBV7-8 TGTGCCAGCAGCTCCAGGGGCCGGGGGGGCCCCACAGATACGCAGTATTTT CASSSRGRGGPTDTQYF
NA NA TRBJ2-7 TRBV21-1 TGTGCCAGCAGCAAACAGGCCGAGTACTACGAGCAGTACTTC CASSKQAEYYEQYF
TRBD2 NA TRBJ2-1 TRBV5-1 TGCGCCAGCAGCTACCTAGCGGGAGGGCCGGGTGAGCAGTTCTTC CASSYLAGGPGEQFF
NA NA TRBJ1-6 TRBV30 TGTGCCTGGGGACATAACAGCTATTCACCCCTCCACTTT CAWGHNSYSPLHF
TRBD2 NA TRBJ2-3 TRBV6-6 TGTGCCACGGAGCGGGATATCACAGATACGCAGTATTTT CATERDITDTQYF
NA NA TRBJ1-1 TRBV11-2 TGTGCCAGCAGCTTATCCGGCAGGGGCACTGAAGCTTTCTTT CASSLSGRGTEAFF
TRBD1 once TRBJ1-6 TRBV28 TGTGCCAGCAGTTTAGGCCCGGGACAGGTGAATTCACCCCTCCACTTT CASSLGPGQVNSPLHF
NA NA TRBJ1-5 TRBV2 TGTGCCAGCAGTGAAAATGTCAACCTAATATCGCAGCCCCAGCATTTT CASSENVNLISQPQHF
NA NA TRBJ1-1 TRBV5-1 TGCGCCAGCAGCCTTCAGTACAGGACGATGAACACTGAAGCTTTCTTT CASSLQYRTMNTEAFF
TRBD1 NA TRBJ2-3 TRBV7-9 TGTGCCAGCAGCTTAGGGGGGACAGGGGGCTCCACAGATACGCAGTATTTT CASSLGGTGGSTDTQYF
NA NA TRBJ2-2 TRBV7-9 TGTGCCAGCAGCTTCACACCTGGGGGGACCGGGGAGCTGTTTTTT CASSFTPGGTGELFF
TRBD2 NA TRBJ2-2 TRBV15 TGTGCCACCAGCAGAGTCCTAGCGGGGGGGCCCGGGGAGCTGTTTTTT CATSRVLAGGPGELFF
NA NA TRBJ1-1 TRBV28 TGTGCCAGCAGTTTTGAGGGTTGGAACACTGAAGCTTTCTTT CASSFEGWNTEAFF
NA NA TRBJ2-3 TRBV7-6 TGTGCCAGCAGTCGCGGGACCGGGCGCGAAAGGGATACGCAGTATTTT CASSRGTGRERDTQYF
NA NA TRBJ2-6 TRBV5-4 TGTGCCAGCAGCGGTCGTGGGAGCCATGGGGCCAACGTCCTGACTTTC CASSGRGSHGANVLTF